A selection of T cell receptor beta chains follows, all from one sample in a study of shared clonotypes between healthy human individuals. Method: immunoSEQ multiplex PCR; TCRdb's copy keeps in-frame clones and lacks some. The table has about 700,000 clones, just over 90% seen once. The material sequenced was naive CD8+ T cells sorted from blood. The receptors were sampled from a man between 25 and 39 years old in good health. The CDR3 runs from the conserved cysteine through the conserved F or W. The order of the fields is clone size, V gene, D gene, J gene, CDR3 protein, CDR3 DNA. D genes are given only for firm matches. Rows give clone size only sometimes, using once, few, many, or a class for an expanded clone.

>-|TRBV15|TRBD2|TRBJ2-1
CATSRDSRLAAKEQFF
TGTGCCACCAGCAGAGATTCGCGACTAGCGGCTAAGGAGCAGTTCTTC
>-|TRBV13|-|TRBJ2-7
CASSLGPEQYF
TGTGCCAGCAGCTTAGGCCCCGAGCAGTACTTC
>-|TRBV11-1|TRBD2|TRBJ2-3
CASSLERGFSTDTQYF
TGTGCCAGCAGCTTAGAGCGGGGGTTCAGCACAGATACGCAGTATTTT
>-|TRBV28|-|TRBJ1-2
CASSFFDSNYGYTF
TGTGCCAGCAGTTTTTTTGACAGTAACTATGGCTACACCTTC
>once|TRBV4-1|TRBD2|TRBJ2-3
CASSHHSGRSDTQYF
TGCGCCAGCAGCCACCATAGCGGGAGATCAGATACGCAGTATTTT
>-|TRBV28|-|TRBJ2-2
CASSSYAGDNTGELFF
TGTGCCAGCAGTTCCTATGCTGGGGACAACACCGGGGAGCTGTTTTTT
>-|TRBV25-1|TRBD1|TRBJ2-7
CASGDRDSCEQYF
TGTGCCAGCGGGGACAGGGATTCGTGCGAGCAGTACTTC
>-|TRBV6-5|-|TRBJ2-1
CASSYSFLAPDEQFF
TGTGCCAGCAGTTACTCTTTCCTAGCTCCGGATGAGCAGTTCTTC
>-|TRBV27|-|TRBJ2-5
CASKVSPGPLIETQYF
TGTGCCAGCAAAGTAAGCCCGGGACCCCTGATCGAGACCCAGTACTTC
>few|TRBV27|-|TRBJ2-7
CASSLRVSYEQYF
TGTGCCAGCAGTTTACGCGTCTCCTACGAGCAGTACTTC
>-|TRBV6-4|-|TRBJ2-1
CASSRDVSSYNEQFF
TGTGCCAGCAGTCGGGACGTGAGCTCCTACAATGAGCAGTTCTTC
>-|TRBV18|-|TRBJ2-7
CASSPTRTGDYEQYF
TGTGCCAGCTCACCTACCCGGACTGGCGACTACGAGCAGTACTTC
>-|TRBV19|TRBD2|TRBJ2-7
CASSIAGGSDEQYF
TGTGCCAGTAGTATTGCGGGAGGTTCAGACGAGCAGTACTTC
>-|TRBV6-4|TRBD2|TRBJ2-5
CASSRDYKETQYF
TGTGCCAGCAGCCGGGACTATAAAGAGACCCAGTACTTC
>-|TRBV27|TRBD2|TRBJ2-1
CASSSHWTSGRFEQFF
TGTGCCAGCAGTTCACACTGGACTAGCGGGAGGTTTGAGCAGTTCTTC
>-|TRBV27|TRBD2|TRBJ2-1
CASSPSAGGGRNEQFF
TGTGCCAGCAGTCCTTCCGCGGGAGGAGGGCGCAATGAGCAGTTCTTC
>-|TRBV6-5|-|TRBJ2-7
CASSYAAGEQYF
TGTGCCAGCAGTTACGCGGCAGGGGAGCAGTACTTC
>-|TRBV10-1|-|TRBJ2-5
CASSELPTGNQETQYF
TGCGCCAGCAGTGAGTTACCGACAGGCAATCAAGAGACCCAGTACTTC
>-|TRBV4-1|-|TRBJ1-2
CVSSLAPVTGNLNYGYTF
TGCGTCAGCAGCCTAGCACCCGTGACGGGGAACCTTAACTATGGCTACACCTTC
>-|TRBV19|TRBD2|TRBJ2-1
CASRLNGGGSYNEQFF
TGTGCCAGTAGATTGAACGGCGGGGGCTCCTACAATGAGCAGTTCTTC
>-|TRBV14|TRBD2|TRBJ2-1
CASSQGLILAAGDNEQFF
TGTGCCAGCAGCCAAGGGCTTATACTAGCGGCCGGGGACAATGAGCAGTTCTTC
>-|TRBV19|-|TRBJ2-1
CASSPMSGYNEQFF
TGTGCCAGTAGTCCTATGAGCGGCTACAATGAGCAGTTCTTC
>-|TRBV9|-|TRBJ2-7
CASSVVAGDYEQYF
TGTGCCAGCAGCGTAGTTGCGGGTGACTACGAGCAGTACTTC
>-|TRBV5-1|TRBD1|TRBJ2-7
CASSWGQGEDEQYF
TGCGCCAGCAGCTGGGGACAGGGTGAGGACGAGCAGTACTTC
>-|TRBV18|-|TRBJ1-4
CASSRQNRLPTNEKLFF
TGTGCCAGCTCACGACAGAATCGATTACCAACTAATGAAAAACTGTTTTTT
>-|TRBV2|TRBD1|TRBJ1-2
CASSAISGQGERSYGYTF
TGTGCCAGCAGTGCCATCTCAGGACAGGGCGAAAGGAGCTATGGCTACACCTTC
>-|TRBV9|TRBD1|TRBJ1-4
CASSVNDRDELFF
TGTGCCAGCAGCGTTAATGACAGGGACGAACTGTTTTTT
>-|TRBV9|TRBD1|TRBJ2-3
CASSVHDRVTDTQYF
TGTGCCAGCAGCGTCCACGACAGGGTGACAGATACGCAGTATTTT
>-|TRBV27|-|TRBJ2-1
CASSLTQILDNEQFF
TGTGCCAGCAGTTTAACCCAGATTTTGGACAATGAGCAGTTCTTC
>-|TRBV7-2|TRBD2|TRBJ2-7
CASSFPTSGKTYEQYF
TGTGCCAGCAGCTTCCCGACTAGCGGGAAAACCTACGAGCAGTACTTC
>-|TRBV4-2|TRBD2|TRBJ2-3
CASSQVVAGGTDTQYF
TGTGCCAGCAGCCAAGTTGTAGCGGGAGGAACGGATACGCAGTATTTT
>-|TRBV10-3|-|TRBJ2-1
CATEDPSEVYNEQFF
TGTGCCACCGAGGACCCCTCGGAGGTGTACAATGAGCAGTTCTTC
>-|TRBV7-9|TRBD1|TRBJ2-7
CASSVVGDSAFYEQYF
TGTGCCAGCAGCGTAGTAGGGGACAGTGCCTTCTACGAGCAGTACTTC
>once|TRBV4-1|-|TRBJ2-3
CASSRTASGTSTDTQYF
TGCGCCAGCAGCCGAACCGCGAGCGGAACTAGCACAGATACGCAGTATTTT
>few|TRBV4-2|-|TRBJ1-5
CASSQEVRQDQPQHF
TGTGCCAGCAGCCAAGAAGTTCGACAAGATCAGCCCCAGCATTTT
>-|TRBV10-3|-|TRBJ2-7
CAISVGQDPRGSYEQYF
TGTGCCATCAGTGTTGGACAAGACCCGCGGGGCTCCTACGAGCAGTACTTC
>-|TRBV29-1|TRBD2|TRBJ2-2
CSVPSGTNTGELFF
TGCAGCGTTCCTAGCGGGACGAACACCGGGGAGCTGTTTTTT
>-|TRBV4-3|-|TRBJ1-4
CASSPTGSGLTTNEKLFF
TGCGCCAGCAGCCCAACAGGGTCGGGTCTCACAACTAATGAAAAACTGTTTTTT
>-|TRBV7-9|-|TRBJ1-2
CASSSHVTDLTNYGYTF
TGTGCCAGCAGCTCGCACGTTACAGACCTGACTAACTATGGCTACACCTTC
>-|TRBV29-1|-|TRBJ1-2
CSVDGLRAGDGYTF
TGCAGCGTTGACGGACTAAGGGCTGGCGATGGCTACACCTTC
>-|TRBV14|-|TRBJ2-1
CASSPRQDSYNEQFF
TGTGCCAGCAGCCCGCGACAGGACTCCTACAATGAGCAGTTCTTC
>-|TRBV7-2|-|TRBJ2-5
CASSHPFWRVQETQYF
TGTGCCAGCAGCCACCCTTTTTGGCGAGTCCAAGAGACCCAGTACTTC
>-|TRBV29-1|TRBD1|TRBJ1-3
CSATTDREGGNTIYF
TGCAGCGCGACAACGGACAGGGAAGGTGGAAACACCATATATTTT
>-|TRBV6-4|TRBD2|TRBJ2-7
CASSKITSAHYEQYF
TGTGCCAGCAGTAAAATTACTAGCGCGCACTACGAGCAGTACTTC
>-|TRBV5-1|-|TRBJ2-7
CASSFRRGGGIGDYEQYF
TGCGCCAGCAGCTTTCGGCGGGGCGGGGGCATTGGGGACTACGAGCAGTACTTC
>-|TRBV9|TRBD1|TRBJ2-1
CASSVGPGGYNEQFF
TGTGCCAGCAGCGTAGGGCCAGGGGGTTACAATGAGCAGTTCTTC